One TCR beta chain is described in this entry. The record originates from a study of blood T cell repertoires in COVID-19. Whole-study context: Sites in the United States, Italy and Spain provided acute and convalescent COVID-19 samples.

The cohort comprised adults aged about 18 to 100 years residing in approximately 25 US areas. Cohort 3 recovery required two negative PCRs, clearance, or symptom resolution. Under the authors' procedure: Reference gene primer amplification gave nucleated cell count estimates. Assay: immunoSEQ multiplex PCR; the TCRdb copy retains only in-frame clones and omits some. The V and J calls and clone size are taken from that table; D and trimming were inferred from the DNA. The table shows 250,000 to 350,000 clones, with 70% to 90% occurring only once. V was clipped by 1 base and J by 3 bases; unmatched bases: 15. The CDR3 covers 18 residues. Germline assignment: CDR1 SGHVS and CDR2 FQNEAQ.

Sequences were obtained from PBMCs or T cells enriched from blood (not recorded which). This chain joins TRBV7-8 and TRBJ2-7, with TRBD1 matching 7 bases. The clonotype comes from a woman younger than 45 who had recovered from COVID-19. As DNA, the CDR3 is TGTGCCAGCAGCTTAGAGTCTACGGGACAGATTAGAGTCTACGAGCAGTACTTC. Its protein product is CASSLESTGQIRVYEQYF.